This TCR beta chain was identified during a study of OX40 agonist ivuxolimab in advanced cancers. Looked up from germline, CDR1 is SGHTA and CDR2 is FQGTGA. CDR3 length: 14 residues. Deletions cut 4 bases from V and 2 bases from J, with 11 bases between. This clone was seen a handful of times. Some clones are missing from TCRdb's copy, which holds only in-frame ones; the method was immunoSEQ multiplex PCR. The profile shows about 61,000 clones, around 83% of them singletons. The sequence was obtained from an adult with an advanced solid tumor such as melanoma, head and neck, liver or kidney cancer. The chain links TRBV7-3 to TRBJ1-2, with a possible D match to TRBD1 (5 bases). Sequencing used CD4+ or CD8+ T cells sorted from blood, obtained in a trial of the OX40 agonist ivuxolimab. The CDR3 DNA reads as TGTGCCAGCAGCTCAGGGAGCGGGAACTATGGCTACACCTTC. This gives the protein CASSSGSGNYGYTF.